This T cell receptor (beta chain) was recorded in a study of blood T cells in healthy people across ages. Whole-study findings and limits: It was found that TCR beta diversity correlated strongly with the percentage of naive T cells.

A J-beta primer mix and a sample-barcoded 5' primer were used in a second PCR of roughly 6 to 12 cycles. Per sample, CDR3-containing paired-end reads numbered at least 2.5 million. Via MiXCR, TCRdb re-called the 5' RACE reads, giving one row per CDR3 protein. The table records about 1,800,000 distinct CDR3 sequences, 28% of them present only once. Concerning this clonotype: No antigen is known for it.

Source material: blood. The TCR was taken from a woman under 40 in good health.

The CDR3 loop reads CASSTTSTQAETQFF. CDR3 DNA: TGTGCCAGTAGTACCACTTCAACCCAGGCAGAGACCCAGTTCTTC. The rearrangement links TRBV19 to TRBJ2-1; D not resolved. This CDR3 has 15 amino acids. The V end was cut by 4 bases, the J end by 13 bases, with 23 bases between. Germline V gives CDR1 LNHDA, CDR2 SQIVND (reference sequence).